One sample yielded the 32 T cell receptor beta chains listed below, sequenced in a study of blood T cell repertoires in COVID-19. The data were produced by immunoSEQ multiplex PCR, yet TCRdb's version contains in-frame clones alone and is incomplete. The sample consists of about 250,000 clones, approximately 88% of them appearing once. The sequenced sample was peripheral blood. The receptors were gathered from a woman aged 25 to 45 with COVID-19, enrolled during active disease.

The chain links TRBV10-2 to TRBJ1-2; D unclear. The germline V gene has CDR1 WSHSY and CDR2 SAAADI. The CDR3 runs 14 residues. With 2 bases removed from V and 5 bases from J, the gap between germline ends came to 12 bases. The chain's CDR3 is CASSEDNVFYGYTF. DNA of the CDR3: TGCGCCAGCAGTGAGGACAATGTTTTTTATGGCTACACCTTC.

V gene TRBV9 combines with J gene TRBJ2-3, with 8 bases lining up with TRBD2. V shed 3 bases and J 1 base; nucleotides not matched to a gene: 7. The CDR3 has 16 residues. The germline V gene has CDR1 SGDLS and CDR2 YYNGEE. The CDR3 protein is CASSARSGDGTDTQYF. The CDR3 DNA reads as TGTGCCAGCAGCGCACGTAGCGGGGACGGCACAGATACGCAGTATTTT. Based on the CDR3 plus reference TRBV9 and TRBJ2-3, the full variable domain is DSGVTQTPKHLITATGQRVTLRCSPRSGDLSVYWYQQSLDQGLQFLIQYYNGEERAKGNILERFSAQQFPDLHSELNLSSLELGDSALYFCASSARSGDGTDTQYFGPGTRLTVL.

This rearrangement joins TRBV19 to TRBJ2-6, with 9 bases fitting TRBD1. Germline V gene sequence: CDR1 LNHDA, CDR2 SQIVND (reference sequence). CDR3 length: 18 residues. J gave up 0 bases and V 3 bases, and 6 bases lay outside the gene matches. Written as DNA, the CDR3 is TGTGCCAGTAGTATGGCGGGACAGGGTTTCTCTGGGGCCAACGTCCTGACTTTC. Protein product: CASSMAGQGFSGANVLTF.

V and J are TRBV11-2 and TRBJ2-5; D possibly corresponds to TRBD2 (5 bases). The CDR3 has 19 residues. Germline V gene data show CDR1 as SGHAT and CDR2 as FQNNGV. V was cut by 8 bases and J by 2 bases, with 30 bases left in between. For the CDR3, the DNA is TGTGCCAGCCCTAAACCCGACCCGCCCCGAGTAGCGCATCAAGAGACCCAGTACTTC. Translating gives CASPKPDPPRVAHQETQYF.

For the CDR3, the DNA is TGTGCCAGCAGTCCGGGACAGGGGTATCAAGAGACCCAGTACTTC. Its protein product is CASSPGQGYQETQYF. The chain employs TRBV6-5 and TRBJ2-5; 10 nucleotides agree with TRBD1. The V gene end was trimmed by 5 bases and the J gene end by 2 bases; junction bases not matched to a gene: 5. The CDR3 consists of 15 residues. CDR1 and CDR2 from the germline V gene are MNHEY and SVGAGI.

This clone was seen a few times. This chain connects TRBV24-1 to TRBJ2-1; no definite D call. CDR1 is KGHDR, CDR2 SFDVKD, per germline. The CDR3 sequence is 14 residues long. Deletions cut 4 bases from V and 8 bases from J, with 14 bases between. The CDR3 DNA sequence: TGTGCCACCAGTGACACCCCTAATAGCTATGAGCAGTTCTTC. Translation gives CATSDTPNSYEQFF.

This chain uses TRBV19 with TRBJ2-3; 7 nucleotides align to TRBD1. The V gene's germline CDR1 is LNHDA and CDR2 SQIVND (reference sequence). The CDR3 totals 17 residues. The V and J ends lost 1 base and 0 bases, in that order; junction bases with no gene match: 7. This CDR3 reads CASSIGAQGISTDTQYF. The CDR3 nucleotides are TGTGCCAGTAGTATAGGAGCACAGGGGATAAGCACAGATACGCAGTATTTT.

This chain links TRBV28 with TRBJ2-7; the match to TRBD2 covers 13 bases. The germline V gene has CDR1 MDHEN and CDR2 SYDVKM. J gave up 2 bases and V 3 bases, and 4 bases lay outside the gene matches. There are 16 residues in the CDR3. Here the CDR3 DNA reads TGTGCCAGCAGTTTTGGGACTAGCGGGGACCCCTACGAGCAGTACTTC. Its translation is CASSFGTSGDPYEQYF.

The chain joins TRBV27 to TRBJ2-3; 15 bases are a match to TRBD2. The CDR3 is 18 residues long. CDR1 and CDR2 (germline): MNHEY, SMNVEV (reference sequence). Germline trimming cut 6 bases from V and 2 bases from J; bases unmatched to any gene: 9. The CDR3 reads CASRRTSGRVSTTDTQYF. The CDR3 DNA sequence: TGTGCCAGCAGGCGGACTAGCGGGAGGGTTTCAACCACAGATACGCAGTATTTT.

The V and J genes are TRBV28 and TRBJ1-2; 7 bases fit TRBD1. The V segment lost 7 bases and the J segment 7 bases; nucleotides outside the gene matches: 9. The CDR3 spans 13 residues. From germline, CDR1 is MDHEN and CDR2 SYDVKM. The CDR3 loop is CASTRGGSGGYTF. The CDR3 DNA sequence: TGTGCCAGCACTCGAGGGGGCTCTGGTGGCTACACCTTC.

The CDR3 region is CASSLSRSGGGYEQFF. For the CDR3, the DNA is TGTGCCAGCAGCTTATCGAGGAGCGGGGGCGGTTATGAGCAGTTCTTC. This sequence joins TRBV7-2 and TRBJ2-1; 8 bases fit TRBD2. The CDR3 length is 16 residues. Per the germline V gene, CDR1 is SGHTA and CDR2 is FQGNSA. With V trimmed by 2 bases and J by 8 bases, 11 bases remained unmatched.

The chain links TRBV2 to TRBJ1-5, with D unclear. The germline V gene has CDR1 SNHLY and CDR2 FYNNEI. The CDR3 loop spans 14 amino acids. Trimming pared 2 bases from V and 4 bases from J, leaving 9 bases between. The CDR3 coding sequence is TGTGCCAGCAGTGAACAGGCAATGAATCAGCCCCAGCATTTT. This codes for CASSEQAMNQPQHF.

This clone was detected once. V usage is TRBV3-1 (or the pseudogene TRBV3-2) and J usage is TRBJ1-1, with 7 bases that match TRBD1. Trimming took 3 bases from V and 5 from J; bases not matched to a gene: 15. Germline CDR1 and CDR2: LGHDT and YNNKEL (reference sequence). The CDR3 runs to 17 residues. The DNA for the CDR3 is TGTGCCAGCAGCCAGACCTATAAACCGACAGGGCCTACTGAAGCTTTCTTT. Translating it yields CASSQTYKPTGPTEAFF.

CDR3 sequence: CASSQVWRGGFGETQYF. CDR3 bases: TGCGCCAGCAGCCAAGTCTGGCGGGGGGGCTTCGGGGAGACCCAGTACTTC. The chain has TRBV4-3 and TRBJ2-5, with 9 bases lining up with TRBD2. The CDR3 extends over 17 amino acids. Germline CDR1 and CDR2: LGHNA and YSLEER. V was clipped by 1 base and J by 5 bases; unmatched bases: 11.

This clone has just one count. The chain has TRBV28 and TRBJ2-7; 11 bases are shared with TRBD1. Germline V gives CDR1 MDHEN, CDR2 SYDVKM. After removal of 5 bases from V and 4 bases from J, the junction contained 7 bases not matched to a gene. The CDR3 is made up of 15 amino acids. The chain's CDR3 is CASSIGQGAGYEQYV. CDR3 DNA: TGTGCCAGCAGTATAGGACAGGGGGCTGGATACGAGCAGTACGTC.

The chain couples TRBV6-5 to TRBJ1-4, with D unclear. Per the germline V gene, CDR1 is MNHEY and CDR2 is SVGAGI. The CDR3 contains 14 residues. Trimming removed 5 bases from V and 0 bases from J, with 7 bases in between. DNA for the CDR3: TGTGCCAGCAGTAAAACAGCAACTAATGAAAAACTGTTTTTT. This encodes CASSKTATNEKLFF.

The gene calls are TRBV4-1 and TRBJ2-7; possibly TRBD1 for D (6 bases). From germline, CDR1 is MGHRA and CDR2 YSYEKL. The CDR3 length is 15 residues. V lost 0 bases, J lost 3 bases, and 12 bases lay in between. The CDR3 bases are TGCGCCAGCAGCCAAGAACAGGGAACGTTCTACGAGCAGTACTTC. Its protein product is CASSQEQGTFYEQYF.

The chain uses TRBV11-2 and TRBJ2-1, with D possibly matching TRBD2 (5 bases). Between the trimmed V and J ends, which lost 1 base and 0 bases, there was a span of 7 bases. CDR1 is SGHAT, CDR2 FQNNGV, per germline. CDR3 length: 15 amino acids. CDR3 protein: CASSLGRGSYNEQFF. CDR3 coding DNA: TGTGCCAGCAGCTTAGGCCGGGGCTCCTACAATGAGCAGTTCTTC.

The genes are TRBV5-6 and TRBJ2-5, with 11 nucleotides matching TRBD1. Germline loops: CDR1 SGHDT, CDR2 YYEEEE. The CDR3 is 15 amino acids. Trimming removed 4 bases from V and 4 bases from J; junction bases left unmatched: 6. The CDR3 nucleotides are TGTGCCAGCAGCCGAGGACAGGGGGCGTCAGAGACCCAGTACTTC. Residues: CASSRGQGASETQYF.

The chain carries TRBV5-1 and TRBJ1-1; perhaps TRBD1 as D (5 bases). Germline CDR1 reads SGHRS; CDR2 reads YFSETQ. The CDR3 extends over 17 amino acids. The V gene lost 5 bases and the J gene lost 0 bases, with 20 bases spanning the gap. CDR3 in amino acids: CASSIGSTATLNTEAFF. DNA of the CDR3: TGCGCCAGCAGTATTGGGTCGACAGCCACTCTGAACACTGAAGCTTTCTTT.

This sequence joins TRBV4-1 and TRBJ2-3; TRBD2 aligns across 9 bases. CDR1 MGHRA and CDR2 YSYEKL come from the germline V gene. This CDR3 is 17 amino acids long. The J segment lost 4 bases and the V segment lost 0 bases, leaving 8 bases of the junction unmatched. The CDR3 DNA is TGCGCCAGCAGCCAAGACTGGGCGGGAGGGGCAGCAGATACGCAGTATTTT. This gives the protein CASSQDWAGGAADTQYF.

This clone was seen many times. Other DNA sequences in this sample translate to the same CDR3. The CDR3 loop is CASSLQRGGRETQYF. CDR3 bases: TGTGCCAGCAGCTTACAGCGGGGGGGCCGCGAGACCCAGTACTTC. V is TRBV7-8 and J is TRBJ2-5; 10 positions match TRBD2. The CDR3 sequence is 15 residues long. Germline values: CDR1 SGHVS, CDR2 FQNEAQ. The trim removed 2 bases at V and 5 bases at J, leaving 5 bases unmatched.

The CDR3 DNA reads as TGTGCCAGCAGTCTCCATTCTCAGGACACTGAAGCTTTCTTT. It encodes CASSLHSQDTEAFF. V usage is TRBV6-5 and J usage is TRBJ1-1; D gene uncertain. This CDR3 region has 14 residues. The germline V and J ends were trimmed by 5 bases and 3 bases, with 13 bases remaining between them. The V gene's germline CDR1 is MNHEY and CDR2 SVGAGI.

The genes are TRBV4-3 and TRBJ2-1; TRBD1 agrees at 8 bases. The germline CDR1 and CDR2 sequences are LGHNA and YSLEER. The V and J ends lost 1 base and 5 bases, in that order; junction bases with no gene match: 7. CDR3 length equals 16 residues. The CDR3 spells CASSQAWTGYNNEQFF. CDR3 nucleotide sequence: TGCGCCAGCAGCCAAGCGTGGACAGGGTACAACAATGAGCAGTTCTTC.

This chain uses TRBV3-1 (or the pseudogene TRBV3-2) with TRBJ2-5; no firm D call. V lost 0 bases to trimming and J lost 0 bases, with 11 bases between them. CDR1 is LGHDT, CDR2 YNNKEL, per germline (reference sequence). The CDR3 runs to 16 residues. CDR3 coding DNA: TGTGCCAGCAGCCAAGAGTGGCCCGTTTACCAAGAGACCCAGTACTTC. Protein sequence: CASSQEWPVYQETQYF.

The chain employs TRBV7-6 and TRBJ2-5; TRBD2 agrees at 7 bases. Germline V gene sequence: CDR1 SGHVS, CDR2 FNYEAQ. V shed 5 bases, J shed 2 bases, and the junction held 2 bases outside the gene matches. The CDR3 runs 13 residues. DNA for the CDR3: TGTGCCAGCAGCCTGGGACTACAAGAGACCCAGTACTTC. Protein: CASSLGLQETQYF.

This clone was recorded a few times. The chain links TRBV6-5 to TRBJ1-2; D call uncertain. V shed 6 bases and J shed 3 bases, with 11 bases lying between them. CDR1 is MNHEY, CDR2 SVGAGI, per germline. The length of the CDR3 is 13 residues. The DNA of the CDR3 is TGTGCCAGCAGCCCCGGCGGCGACTATGGCTACACCTTC. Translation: CASSPGGDYGYTF.

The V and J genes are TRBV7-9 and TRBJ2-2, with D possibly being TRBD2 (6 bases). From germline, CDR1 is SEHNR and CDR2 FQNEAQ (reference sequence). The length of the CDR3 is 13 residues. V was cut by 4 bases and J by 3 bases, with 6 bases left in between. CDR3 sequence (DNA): TGTGCCAGCAGCTGGGGGGACACCGGGGAGCTGTTTTTT. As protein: CASSWGDTGELFF.

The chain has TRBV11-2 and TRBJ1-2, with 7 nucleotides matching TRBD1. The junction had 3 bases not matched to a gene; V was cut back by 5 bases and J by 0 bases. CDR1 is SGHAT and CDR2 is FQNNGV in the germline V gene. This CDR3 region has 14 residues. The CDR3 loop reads CASSRQGANYGYTF. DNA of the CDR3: TGTGCCAGCAGCAGACAGGGAGCTAACTATGGCTACACCTTC.

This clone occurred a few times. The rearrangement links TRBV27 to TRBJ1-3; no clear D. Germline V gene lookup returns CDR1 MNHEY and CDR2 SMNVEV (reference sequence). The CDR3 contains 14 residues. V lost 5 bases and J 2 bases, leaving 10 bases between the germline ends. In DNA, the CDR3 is TGTGCCAGCAGTCGTTCGGGAACTGGAAACACCATATATTTT. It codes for CASSRSGTGNTIYF.

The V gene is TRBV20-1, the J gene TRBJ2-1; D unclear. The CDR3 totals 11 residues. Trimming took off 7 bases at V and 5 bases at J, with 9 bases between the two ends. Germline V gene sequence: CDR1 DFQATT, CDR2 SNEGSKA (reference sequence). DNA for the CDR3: TGCAGTGGGCAACCCAACAATGAGCAGTTCTTC. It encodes CSGQPNNEQFF.

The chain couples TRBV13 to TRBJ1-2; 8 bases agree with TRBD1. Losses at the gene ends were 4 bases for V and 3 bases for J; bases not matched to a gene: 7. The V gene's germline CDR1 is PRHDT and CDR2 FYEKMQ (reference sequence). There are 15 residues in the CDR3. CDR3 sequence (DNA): TGTGCCAGCAGCTCCAATGGACAGGGTGACTATGGCTACACCTTC. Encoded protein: CASSSNGQGDYGYTF.